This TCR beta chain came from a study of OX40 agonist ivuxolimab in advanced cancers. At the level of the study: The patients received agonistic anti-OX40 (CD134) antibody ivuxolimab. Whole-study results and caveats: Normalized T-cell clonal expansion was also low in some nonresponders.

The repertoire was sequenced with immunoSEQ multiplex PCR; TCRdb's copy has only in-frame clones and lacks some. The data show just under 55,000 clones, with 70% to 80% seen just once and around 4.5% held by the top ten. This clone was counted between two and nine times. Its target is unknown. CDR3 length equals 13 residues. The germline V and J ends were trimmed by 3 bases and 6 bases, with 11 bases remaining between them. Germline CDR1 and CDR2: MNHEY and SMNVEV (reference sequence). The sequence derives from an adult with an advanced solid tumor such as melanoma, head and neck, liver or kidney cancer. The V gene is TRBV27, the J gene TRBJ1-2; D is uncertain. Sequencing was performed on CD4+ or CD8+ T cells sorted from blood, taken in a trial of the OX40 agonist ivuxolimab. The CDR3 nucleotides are TGTGCCAGCAGTTTGAGAAGGGAGAATGGCTACACCTTC. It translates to CASSLRRENGYTF.